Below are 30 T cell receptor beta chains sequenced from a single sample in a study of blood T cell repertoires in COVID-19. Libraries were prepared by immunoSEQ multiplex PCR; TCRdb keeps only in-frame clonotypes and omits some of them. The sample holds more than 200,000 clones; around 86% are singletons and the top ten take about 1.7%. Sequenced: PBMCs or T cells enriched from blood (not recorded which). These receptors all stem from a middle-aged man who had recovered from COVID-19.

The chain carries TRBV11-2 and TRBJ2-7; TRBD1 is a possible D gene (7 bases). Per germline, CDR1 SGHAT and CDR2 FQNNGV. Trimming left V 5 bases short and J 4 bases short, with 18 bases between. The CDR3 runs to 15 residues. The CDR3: CASSNPTGTGYEQYF. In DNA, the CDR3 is TGTGCCAGCAGCAACCCGACAGGGACTGGATACGAGCAGTACTTC.

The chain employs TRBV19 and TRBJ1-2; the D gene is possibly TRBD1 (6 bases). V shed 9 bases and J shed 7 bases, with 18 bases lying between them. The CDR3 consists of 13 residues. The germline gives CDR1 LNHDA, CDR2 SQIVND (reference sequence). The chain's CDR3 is CASLGGGATGYTF. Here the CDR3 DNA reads TGTGCCAGCCTGGGGGGGGGCGCAACTGGCTACACCTTC. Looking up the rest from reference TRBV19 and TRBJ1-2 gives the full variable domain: DGGITQSPKYLFRKEGQNVTLSCEQNLNHDAMYWYRQDPGQGLRLIYYSQIVNDFQKGDIAEGYSVSREKKESFPLTVTSAQKNPTAFYLCASLGGGATGYTFGSGTRLTVV.

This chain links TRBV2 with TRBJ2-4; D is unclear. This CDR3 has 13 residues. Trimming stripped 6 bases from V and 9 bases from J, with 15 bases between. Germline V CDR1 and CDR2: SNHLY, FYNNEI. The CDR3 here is CASRLVRVPIQYF. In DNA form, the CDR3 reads TGTGCCAGCAGACTCGTGAGAGTTCCCATTCAGTACTTC.

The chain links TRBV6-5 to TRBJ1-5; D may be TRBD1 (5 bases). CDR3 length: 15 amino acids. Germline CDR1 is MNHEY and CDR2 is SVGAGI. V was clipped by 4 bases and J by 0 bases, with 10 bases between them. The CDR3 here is CASSSDGHSNQPQHF. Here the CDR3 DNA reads TGTGCCAGCAGTTCGGACGGACATAGCAATCAGCCCCAGCATTTT.

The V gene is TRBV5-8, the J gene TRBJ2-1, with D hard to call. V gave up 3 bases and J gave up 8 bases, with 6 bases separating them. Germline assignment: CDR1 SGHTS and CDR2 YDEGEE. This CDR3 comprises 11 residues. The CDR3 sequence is CASSSFDEQFF. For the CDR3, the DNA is TGTGCCAGCAGCTCCTTTGATGAGCAGTTCTTC.

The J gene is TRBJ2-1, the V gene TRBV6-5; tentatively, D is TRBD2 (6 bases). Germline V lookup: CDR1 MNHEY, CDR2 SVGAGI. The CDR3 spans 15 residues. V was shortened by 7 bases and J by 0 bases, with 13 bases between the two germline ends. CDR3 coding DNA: TGTGCCAGCAACGGCGGGGTAAGCTCCTACAATGAGCAGTTCTTC. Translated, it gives CASNGGVSSYNEQFF.

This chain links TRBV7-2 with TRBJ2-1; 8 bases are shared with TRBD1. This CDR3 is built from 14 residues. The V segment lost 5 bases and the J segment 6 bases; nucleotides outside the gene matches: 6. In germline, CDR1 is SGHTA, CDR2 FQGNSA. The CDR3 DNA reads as TGTGCCAGCAGCCCTGGACAGGGAGGCAATGAGCAGTTCTTC. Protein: CASSPGQGGNEQFF.

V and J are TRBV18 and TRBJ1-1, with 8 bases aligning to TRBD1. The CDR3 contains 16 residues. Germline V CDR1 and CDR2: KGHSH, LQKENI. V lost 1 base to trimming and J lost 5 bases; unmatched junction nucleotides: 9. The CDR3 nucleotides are TGTGCCAGCTCACCACAGACCGGACAGGGCGGAACTGAAGCTTTCTTT. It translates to CASSPQTGQGGTEAFF.

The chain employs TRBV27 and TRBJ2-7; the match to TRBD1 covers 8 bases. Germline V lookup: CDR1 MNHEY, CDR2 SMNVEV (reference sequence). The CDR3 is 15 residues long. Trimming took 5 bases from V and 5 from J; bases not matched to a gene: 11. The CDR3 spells CASSPRGTGSHEQYF. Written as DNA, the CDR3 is TGTGCCAGCAGTCCCCGGGGGACAGGTTCCCACGAGCAGTACTTC.

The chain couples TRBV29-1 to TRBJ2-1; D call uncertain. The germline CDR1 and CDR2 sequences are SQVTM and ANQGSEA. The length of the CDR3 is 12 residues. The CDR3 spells CTLGSSYNEQFF. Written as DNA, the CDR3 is TGCACCCTAGGCAGCTCCTACAATGAGCAGTTCTTC.

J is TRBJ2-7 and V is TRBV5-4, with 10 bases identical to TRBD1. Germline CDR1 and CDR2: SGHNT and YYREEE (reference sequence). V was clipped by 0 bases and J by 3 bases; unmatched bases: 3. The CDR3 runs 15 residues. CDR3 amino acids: CASSLGTGGVYEQYF. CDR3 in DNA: TGTGCCAGCAGCTTGGGGACAGGGGGTGTCTACGAGCAGTACTTC. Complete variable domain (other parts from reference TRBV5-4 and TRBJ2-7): ETGVTQSPTHLIKTRGQQVTLRCSSQSGHNTVSWYQQALGQGPQFIFQYYREEENGRGNFPPRFSGLQFPNYSSELNVNALELDDSALYLCASSLGTGGVYEQYFGPGTRLTVT.

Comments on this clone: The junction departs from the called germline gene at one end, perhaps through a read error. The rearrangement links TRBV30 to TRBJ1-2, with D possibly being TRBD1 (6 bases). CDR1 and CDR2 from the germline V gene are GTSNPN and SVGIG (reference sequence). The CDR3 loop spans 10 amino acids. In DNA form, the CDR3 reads TGTGCCTGGGGGGACAACAGAGATTCCTTC. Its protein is CAWGDNRDSF.

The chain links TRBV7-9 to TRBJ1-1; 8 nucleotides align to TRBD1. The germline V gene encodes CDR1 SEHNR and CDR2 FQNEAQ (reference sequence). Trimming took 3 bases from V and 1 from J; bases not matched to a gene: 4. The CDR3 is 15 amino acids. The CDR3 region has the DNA TGTGCCAGCAGCTTCGCAGGGGGCAGGAACACTGAAGCTTTCTTT. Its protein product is CASSFAGGRNTEAFF. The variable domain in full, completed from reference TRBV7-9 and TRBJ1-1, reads DTGVSQNPRHKITKRGQNVTFRCDPISEHNRLYWYRQTLGQGPEFLTYFQNEAQLEKSRLLSDRFSAERPKGSFSTLEIQRTEQGDSAMYLCASSFAGGRNTEAFFGQGTRLTVV.

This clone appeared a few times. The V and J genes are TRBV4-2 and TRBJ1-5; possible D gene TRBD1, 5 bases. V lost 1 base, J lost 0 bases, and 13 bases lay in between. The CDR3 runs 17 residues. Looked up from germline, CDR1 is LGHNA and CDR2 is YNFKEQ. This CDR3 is CASSQVPGYGSNQPQHF. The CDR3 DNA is TGTGCCAGCAGCCAAGTACCAGGGTATGGTAGCAATCAGCCCCAGCATTTT.

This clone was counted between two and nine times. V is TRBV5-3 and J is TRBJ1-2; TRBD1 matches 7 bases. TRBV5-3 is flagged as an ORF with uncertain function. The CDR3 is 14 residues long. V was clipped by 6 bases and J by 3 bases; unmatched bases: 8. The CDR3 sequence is CARMSAGGDYGYTF. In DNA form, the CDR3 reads TGTGCCAGAATGTCGGCAGGGGGTGACTATGGCTACACCTTC.

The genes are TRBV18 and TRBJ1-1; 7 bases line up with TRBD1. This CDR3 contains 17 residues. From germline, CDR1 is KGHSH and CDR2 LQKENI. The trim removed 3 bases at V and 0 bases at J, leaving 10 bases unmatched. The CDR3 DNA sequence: TGTGCCAGCTCACCTGGGACAGAGGGATTGATGAACACTGAAGCTTTCTTT. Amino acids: CASSPGTEGLMNTEAFF.

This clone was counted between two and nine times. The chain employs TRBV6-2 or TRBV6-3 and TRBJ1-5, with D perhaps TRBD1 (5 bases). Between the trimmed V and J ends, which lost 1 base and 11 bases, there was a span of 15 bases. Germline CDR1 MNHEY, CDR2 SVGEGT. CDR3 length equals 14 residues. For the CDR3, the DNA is TGTGCCAGCAGTTACTTGGACACCTATGGGGCCCAGCATTTT. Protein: CASSYLDTYGAQHF.

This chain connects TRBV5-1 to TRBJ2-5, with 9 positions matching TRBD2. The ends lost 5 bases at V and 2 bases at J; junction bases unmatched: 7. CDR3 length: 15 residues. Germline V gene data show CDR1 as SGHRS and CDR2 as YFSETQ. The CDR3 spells CASRESLAGQETQYF. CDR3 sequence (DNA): TGCGCCAGCAGAGAGTCCCTAGCGGGGCAAGAGACCCAGTACTTC.

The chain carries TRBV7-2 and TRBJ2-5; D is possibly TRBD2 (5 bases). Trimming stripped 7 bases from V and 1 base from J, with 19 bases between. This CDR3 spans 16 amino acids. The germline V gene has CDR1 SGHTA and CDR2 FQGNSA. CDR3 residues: CASTPGSHPSQETQYF. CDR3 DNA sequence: TGTGCCAGCACCCCGGGATCCCACCCATCCCAAGAGACCCAGTACTTC.

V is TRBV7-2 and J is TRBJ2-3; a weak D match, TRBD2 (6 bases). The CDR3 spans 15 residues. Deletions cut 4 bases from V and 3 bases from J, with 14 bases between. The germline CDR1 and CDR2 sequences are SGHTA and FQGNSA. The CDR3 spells CASSSGTGSTDTQYF. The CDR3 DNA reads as TGTGCCAGCAGCTCCGGGACTGGCTCAACAGATACGCAGTATTTT.

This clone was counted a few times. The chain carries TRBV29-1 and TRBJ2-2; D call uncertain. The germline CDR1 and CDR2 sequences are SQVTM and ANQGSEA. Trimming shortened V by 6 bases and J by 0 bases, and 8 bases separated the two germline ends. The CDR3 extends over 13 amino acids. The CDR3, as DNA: TGCAGCGTGGAACCTTCGAACACCGGGGAGCTGTTTTTT. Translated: CSVEPSNTGELFF.

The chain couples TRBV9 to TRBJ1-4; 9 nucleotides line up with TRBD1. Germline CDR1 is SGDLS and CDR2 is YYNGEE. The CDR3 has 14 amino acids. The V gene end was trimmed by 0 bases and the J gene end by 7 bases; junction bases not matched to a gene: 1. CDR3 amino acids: CASSVGQGGEKLFF. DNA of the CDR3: TGTGCCAGCAGCGTAGGACAGGGGGGTGAAAAACTGTTTTTT.

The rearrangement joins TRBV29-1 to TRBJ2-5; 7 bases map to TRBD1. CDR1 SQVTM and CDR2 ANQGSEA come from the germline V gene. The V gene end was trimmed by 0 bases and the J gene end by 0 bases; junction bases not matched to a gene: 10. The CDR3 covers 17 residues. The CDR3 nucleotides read TGCAGCGTTGAAGACGGAGCCGTGACAGGGTACCAAGAGACCCAGTACTTC. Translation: CSVEDGAVTGYQETQYF.

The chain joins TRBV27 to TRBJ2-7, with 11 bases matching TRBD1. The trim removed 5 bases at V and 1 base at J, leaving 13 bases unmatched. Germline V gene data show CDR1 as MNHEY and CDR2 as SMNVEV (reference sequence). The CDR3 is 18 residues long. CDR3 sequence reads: CASSLRSGTGGVSYEQYF. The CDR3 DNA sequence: TGTGCCAGCAGTCTTCGATCCGGGACAGGGGGGGTATCCTACGAGCAGTACTTC.

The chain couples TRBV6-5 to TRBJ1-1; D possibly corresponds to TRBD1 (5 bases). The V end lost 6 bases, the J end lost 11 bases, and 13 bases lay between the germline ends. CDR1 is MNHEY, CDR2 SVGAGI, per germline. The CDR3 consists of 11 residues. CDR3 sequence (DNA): TGTGCCAGCAGCCAGGGATCCGAGGCTTTCTTT. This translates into CASSQGSEAFF.

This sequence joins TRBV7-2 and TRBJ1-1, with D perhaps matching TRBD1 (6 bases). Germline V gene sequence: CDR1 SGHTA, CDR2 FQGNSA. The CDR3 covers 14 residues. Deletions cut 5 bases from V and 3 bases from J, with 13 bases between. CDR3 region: CASSQGQRHTEAFF. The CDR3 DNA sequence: TGTGCCAGCAGCCAAGGACAGAGGCACACTGAAGCTTTCTTT.

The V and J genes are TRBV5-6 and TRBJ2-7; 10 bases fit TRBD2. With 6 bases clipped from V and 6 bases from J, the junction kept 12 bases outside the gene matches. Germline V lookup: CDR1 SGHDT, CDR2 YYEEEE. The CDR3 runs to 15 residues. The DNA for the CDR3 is TGTGCCAGCAAGGGAAGCGGGGGGGCCTTTCGCGAGCAGTACTTC. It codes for CASKGSGGAFREQYF.

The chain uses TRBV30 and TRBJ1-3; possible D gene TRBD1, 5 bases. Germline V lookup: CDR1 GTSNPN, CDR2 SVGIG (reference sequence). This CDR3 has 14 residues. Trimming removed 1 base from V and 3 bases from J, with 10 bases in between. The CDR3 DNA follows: TGTGCCTGGAGTGGGGGGGGTCATGGAAACACCATATATTTT. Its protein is CAWSGGGHGNTIYF.

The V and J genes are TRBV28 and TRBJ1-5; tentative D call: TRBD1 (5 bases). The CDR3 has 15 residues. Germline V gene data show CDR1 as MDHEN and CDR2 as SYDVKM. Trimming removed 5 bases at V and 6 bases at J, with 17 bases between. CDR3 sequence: CASSVWAGEFQPQHF. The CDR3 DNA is TGTGCCAGCAGTGTCTGGGCGGGGGAGTTTCAGCCCCAGCATTTT.

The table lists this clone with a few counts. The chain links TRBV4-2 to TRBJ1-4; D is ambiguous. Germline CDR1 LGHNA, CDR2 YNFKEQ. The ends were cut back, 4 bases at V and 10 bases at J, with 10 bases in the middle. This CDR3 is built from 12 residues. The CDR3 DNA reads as TGTGCCAGCAGCCGAGTTGAGGGAAAACTGTTTTTT. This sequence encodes CASSRVEGKLFF.